The rows below give T cell receptor beta chains drawn from one sample of a study of T cells in Graves' hyperthyroidism and ophthalmopathy. TCRdb recomputed calls from the multiplex PCR reads with MiXCR, one row per CDR3 protein. The sample includes about 550,000 distinct CDR3 sequences, 20% of them seen just once. The material sequenced was blood. These receptors came from a man younger than 35 with Graves' hyperthyroidism. Both conserved end residues are part of each CDR3. D genes are given only for firm matches. Only part of the rows carry a size: once, few, many, or a class if the clone is expanded.

v_gene: TRBV18; d_gene: .; abundance: few; j_gene: TRBJ2-7; CDR3aa: CASSPPDSTYEQYF; CDR3nt: TGTGCCAGCTCACCACCGGACAGTACCTACGAGCAGTACTTC
v_gene: TRBV2; d_gene: .; abundance: many; j_gene: TRBJ1-1; CDR3aa: CASSAAQGVGGTEAFF; CDR3nt: TGTGCCAGCAGTGCGGCACAGGGCGTAGGAGGGACTGAAGCTTTCTTT
v_gene: TRBV28; d_gene: TRBD2; abundance: few; j_gene: TRBJ2-2; CDR3aa: CASSPKRGGVTGELFF; CDR3nt: TGTGCCAGCAGCCCCAAGCGGGGGGGCGTCACCGGGGAGCTGTTTTTT
v_gene: TRBV11-3; d_gene: TRBD2; abundance: few; j_gene: TRBJ2-7; CDR3aa: CASSPRTRPYEQYF; CDR3nt: TGTGCCAGCAGCCCCCGGACTAGGCCCTACGAGCAGTACTTC
v_gene: TRBV5-5; d_gene: .; abundance: many; j_gene: TRBJ1-2; CDR3aa: CASSPTHEGGGRYTF; CDR3nt: TGTGCCAGCAGCCCCACCCATGAGGGAGGGGGAAGATACACCTTC
v_gene: TRBV30; d_gene: TRBD1; abundance: .; j_gene: TRBJ2-7; CDR3aa: CAWSRGRYEQYF; CDR3nt: TGTGCCTGGAGTAGGGGGCGTTACGAGCAGTACTTC
v_gene: TRBV3-1; d_gene: .; abundance: many; j_gene: TRBJ2-7; CDR3aa: CASSQEGRGHEQYF; CDR3nt: TGTGCCAGCAGCCAAGAAGGCAGGGGCCACGAGCAGTACTTC
v_gene: TRBV12-3/TRBV12-4; d_gene: .; abundance: many; j_gene: TRBJ1-1; CDR3aa: CASSLGVPEAFF; CDR3nt: TGTGCCAGCAGTTTAGGGGTACCTGAAGCTTTCTTT
v_gene: TRBV2; d_gene: TRBD2; abundance: .; j_gene: TRBJ2-5; CDR3aa: CASSEALTSGRGGGYQETQYF; CDR3nt: TGTGCCAGCAGTGAAGCCCTGACTAGCGGGAGGGGAGGTGGCTACCAAGAGACCCAGTACTTC
v_gene: TRBV12-3/TRBV12-4; d_gene: .; abundance: .; j_gene: TRBJ2-7; CDR3aa: CASRSEDTSYEQYF; CDR3nt: TGTGCCAGCCGGTCAGAAGACACCTCCTACGAGCAGTACTTC
v_gene: TRBV27; d_gene: TRBD1; abundance: .; j_gene: TRBJ1-1; CDR3aa: CASSFSAPVRAGGGRPEAFF; CDR3nt: TGTGCCAGCAGTTTTTCGGCGCCGGTGCGGGCAGGGGGAGGTCGGCCTGAAGCTTTCTTT
v_gene: TRBV12-3/TRBV12-4; d_gene: .; abundance: .; j_gene: TRBJ1-5; CDR3aa: CASSLSGTLSNQPQHF; CDR3nt: TGTGCCAGCAGTTTATCAGGAACCCTTAGCAATCAGCCCCAGCATTTT
v_gene: TRBV28; d_gene: .; abundance: .; j_gene: TRBJ2-7; CDR3aa: CASSASGTTEPYEQYF; CDR3nt: TGTGCCAGCAGTGCGAGCGGTACTACGGAGCCCTACGAGCAGTACTTC
v_gene: TRBV13; d_gene: TRBD1; abundance: few; j_gene: TRBJ2-7; CDR3aa: CASPGQGCSHEQYF; CDR3nt: TGTGCCTCCCCCGGACAGGGTTGTTCCCACGAGCAGTACTTC
v_gene: TRBV4-2; d_gene: .; abundance: many; j_gene: TRBJ1-2; CDR3aa: CASSREAGDGYTF; CDR3nt: TGTGCCAGCAGCCGAGAGGCAGGGGATGGCTACACCTTC
v_gene: TRBV5-1; d_gene: .; abundance: .; j_gene: TRBJ2-5; CDR3aa: CASSFGGDETQYF; CDR3nt: TGCGCCAGCAGCTTTGGAGGGGACGAGACCCAGTACTTC
v_gene: TRBV30; d_gene: .; abundance: many; j_gene: TRBJ2-2; CDR3aa: CAWGQGRETGELFF; CDR3nt: TGTGCCTGGGGGCAGGGAAGAGAGACCGGGGAGCTGTTTTTT
v_gene: TRBV12-3/TRBV12-4; d_gene: TRBD1; abundance: .; j_gene: TRBJ2-7; CDR3aa: CASKAGTGGGEQYF; CDR3nt: TGTGCCAGCAAGGCCGGGACAGGGGGCGGCGAGCAGTACTTC
v_gene: TRBV12-3/TRBV12-4; d_gene: .; abundance: many; j_gene: TRBJ2-3; CDR3aa: CASSPPWVGASTDTQYF; CDR3nt: TGTGCCAGCAGTCCGCCATGGGTCGGGGCCAGCACAGATACGCAGTATTTT
v_gene: TRBV12-3/TRBV12-4; d_gene: .; abundance: many; j_gene: TRBJ1-1; CDR3aa: CASSLQGAARTEAFF; CDR3nt: TGTGCCAGCAGCTTACAGGGCGCGGCGAGAACTGAAGCTTTCTTT
v_gene: TRBV5-1; d_gene: .; abundance: .; j_gene: TRBJ1-3; CDR3aa: CASSLNGGATGNTIYF; CDR3nt: TGCGCCAGCAGCTTGAACGGGGGGGCGACTGGAAACACCATATATTTT
v_gene: TRBV9; d_gene: TRBD1; abundance: many; j_gene: TRBJ1-2; CDR3aa: CASSATGQGLSYTF; CDR3nt: TGTGCCAGCAGCGCGACTGGACAGGGATTGAGCTACACCTTC
v_gene: TRBV12-5; d_gene: .; abundance: few; j_gene: TRBJ2-7; CDR3aa: CASGLGRQGGLHEQYF; CDR3nt: TGTGCTAGTGGTTTGGGACGACAGGGAGGTCTTCACGAGCAGTACTTC
v_gene: TRBV4-1; d_gene: .; abundance: few; j_gene: TRBJ1-1; CDR3aa: CASSPTQALALGNTEAFF; CDR3nt: TGCGCCAGCAGCCCTACTCAGGCCCTCGCCTTGGGGAACACTGAAGCTTTCTTT
v_gene: TRBV20-1; d_gene: .; abundance: .; j_gene: TRBJ2-7; CDR3aa: CSARSRKTYEQYF; CDR3nt: TGCAGTGCTAGAAGCAGGAAAACCTACGAGCAGTACTTC
v_gene: TRBV6-1; d_gene: .; abundance: many; j_gene: TRBJ2-7; CDR3aa: CASSPALGRGYEQYF; CDR3nt: TGTGCCAGCAGTCCTGCATTGGGACGAGGCTACGAGCAGTACTTC
v_gene: TRBV20-1; d_gene: .; abundance: many; j_gene: TRBJ1-1; CDR3aa: CSARIRGGNTEAFF; CDR3nt: TGCAGTGCTAGAATACGAGGGGGGAACACTGAAGCTTTCTTT
v_gene: TRBV28; d_gene: TRBD1; abundance: many; j_gene: TRBJ2-7; CDR3aa: CASSFRGLVNEQYF; CDR3nt: TGTGCCAGCAGTTTCAGGGGGCTGGTTAACGAGCAGTACTTC
v_gene: TRBV6-1; d_gene: .; abundance: .; j_gene: TRBJ1-5; CDR3aa: CASNRGLGQPQHF; CDR3nt: TGTGCCAGCAATAGAGGATTGGGCCAGCCCCAGCATTTT
v_gene: TRBV29-1; d_gene: .; abundance: .; j_gene: TRBJ2-7; CDR3aa: CSVEELATSFYEQYF; CDR3nt: TGCAGCGTTGAAGAGCTAGCGACTTCTTTCTACGAGCAGTACTTC
v_gene: TRBV29-1; d_gene: .; abundance: many; j_gene: TRBJ1-2; CDR3aa: CSVAARGGVGYTF; CDR3nt: TGCAGCGTTGCCGCCCGGGGAGGGGTCGGCTACACCTTC
v_gene: TRBV7-9; d_gene: .; abundance: many; j_gene: TRBJ1-5; CDR3aa: CASSLGGTNQPQHF; CDR3nt: TGTGCCAGCAGCTTAGGCGGCACCAATCAGCCCCAGCATTTT
v_gene: TRBV29-1; d_gene: .; abundance: many; j_gene: TRBJ2-7; CDR3aa: CSVATLRAYEQYF; CDR3nt: TGCAGCGTTGCAACACTCCGGGCCTACGAGCAGTACTTC
v_gene: TRBV6-1; d_gene: .; abundance: many; j_gene: TRBJ1-3; CDR3aa: CASRDTISGNTIYF; CDR3nt: TGTGCCAGCAGGGACACTATCTCTGGAAACACCATATATTTT
v_gene: TRBV6-7; d_gene: TRBD1; abundance: many; j_gene: TRBJ1-1; CDR3aa: CASSYSGPRPPLDRRNTEAFF; CDR3nt: TGTGCCAGCAGTTACTCGGGGCCTAGACCCCCTTTGGACAGGCGTAACACTGAAGCTTTCTTT
v_gene: TRBV4-1; d_gene: .; abundance: .; j_gene: TRBJ2-4; CDR3aa: CASSLGEVGGRRIKYF; CDR3nt: TGCGCCAGCAGCCTTGGTGAAGTGGGGGGGCGGCGCATTAAGTACTTC
v_gene: TRBV28; d_gene: .; abundance: many; j_gene: TRBJ1-2; CDR3aa: CASSLGIGVYGYTF; CDR3nt: TGTGCCAGCAGTTTAGGGATAGGGGTCTATGGCTACACCTTC
v_gene: TRBV6-2/TRBV6-3; d_gene: .; abundance: many; j_gene: TRBJ2-2; CDR3aa: CASSYSLTGEVDTGELFF; CDR3nt: TGTGCCAGCAGTTACTCCCTAACAGGGGAGGTGGACACCGGGGAGCTGTTTTTT
v_gene: TRBV10-3; d_gene: .; abundance: many; j_gene: TRBJ1-2; CDR3aa: CAISQNGIEGDYGYTF; CDR3nt: TGTGCCATCAGTCAAAACGGTATTGAGGGGGACTATGGCTACACCTTC
v_gene: TRBV6-1; d_gene: .; abundance: many; j_gene: TRBJ2-7; CDR3aa: CASSEWEVRYF; CDR3nt: TGTGCCAGCAGTGAATGGGAGGTACGGTACTTC
v_gene: TRBV16; d_gene: TRBD1; abundance: many; j_gene: TRBJ1-1; CDR3aa: CASSPTRQGRTEAFF; CDR3nt: TGTGCCAGCAGCCCAACTCGACAGGGGAGGACTGAAGCTTTCTTT
v_gene: TRBV9; d_gene: TRBD1; abundance: .; j_gene: TRBJ2-2; CDR3aa: CASRARDREYSGELFF; CDR3nt: TGTGCCAGCAGAGCCCGGGACAGGGAGTATTCCGGGGAGCTGTTTTTT
v_gene: TRBV6-2/TRBV6-3; d_gene: .; abundance: .; j_gene: TRBJ2-7; CDR3aa: CASSYLVQSYEQYF; CDR3nt: TGTGCCAGCAGTTACCTCGTACAGAGCTACGAGCAGTACTTC
v_gene: TRBV7-2; d_gene: .; abundance: many; j_gene: TRBJ2-5; CDR3aa: CASSLLQSTRGTQYF; CDR3nt: TGTGCCAGCAGCCTACTCCAGTCAACTCGAGGGACCCAGTACTTC
v_gene: TRBV12-3/TRBV12-4; d_gene: .; abundance: many; j_gene: TRBJ2-7; CDR3aa: CASSLEVTPYEQYF; CDR3nt: TGTGCCAGCAGTTTGGAGGTGACCCCCTACGAGCAGTACTTC